This TCR beta chain was retrieved from a study of response to subunit inactivated influenza vaccine. Trimming left V 2 bases short and J 0 bases short, with 4 bases between. CDR3 length: 12 amino acids. Germline assignment: CDR1 DFQATT and CDR2 SNEGSKA (reference sequence). Study results and caveats: Authors suggested each seasonal flu vaccination may recruit only limited numbers of new T cells.

TCRdb passed the RT-PCR reads through MiXCR, listing each CDR3 protein once. The table includes 450,000 to 600,000 distinct CDR3 sequences, approximately 16% detected once. In the case of this clonotype: What it binds is unknown.

The sample in question was CD4+ T cells sorted from PBMCs, obtained about 24 months after vaccination. The TCR comes from a man in his fifties or sixties who received an inactivated influenza vaccine. This chain joins TRBV20-1 and TRBJ1-1; D is unclear. The CDR3 region has the DNA TGCAGTGCTAGAAGACTGAACACTGAAGCTTTCTTT. This codes for CSARRLNTEAFF.